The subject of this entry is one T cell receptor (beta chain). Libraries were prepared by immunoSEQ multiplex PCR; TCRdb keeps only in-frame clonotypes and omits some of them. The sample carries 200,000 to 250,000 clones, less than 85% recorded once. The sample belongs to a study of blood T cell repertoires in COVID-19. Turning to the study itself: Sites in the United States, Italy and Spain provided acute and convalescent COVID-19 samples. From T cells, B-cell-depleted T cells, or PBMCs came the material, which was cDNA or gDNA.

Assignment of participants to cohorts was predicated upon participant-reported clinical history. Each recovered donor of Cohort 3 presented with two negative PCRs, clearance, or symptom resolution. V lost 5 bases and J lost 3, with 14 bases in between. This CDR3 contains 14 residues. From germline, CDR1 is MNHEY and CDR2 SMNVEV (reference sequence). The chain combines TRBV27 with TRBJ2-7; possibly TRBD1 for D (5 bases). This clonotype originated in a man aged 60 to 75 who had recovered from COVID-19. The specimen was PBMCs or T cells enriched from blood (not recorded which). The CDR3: CASSPGPVSYEQYF. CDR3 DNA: TGTGCCAGCAGTCCAGGGCCAGTTAGCTACGAGCAGTACTTC.